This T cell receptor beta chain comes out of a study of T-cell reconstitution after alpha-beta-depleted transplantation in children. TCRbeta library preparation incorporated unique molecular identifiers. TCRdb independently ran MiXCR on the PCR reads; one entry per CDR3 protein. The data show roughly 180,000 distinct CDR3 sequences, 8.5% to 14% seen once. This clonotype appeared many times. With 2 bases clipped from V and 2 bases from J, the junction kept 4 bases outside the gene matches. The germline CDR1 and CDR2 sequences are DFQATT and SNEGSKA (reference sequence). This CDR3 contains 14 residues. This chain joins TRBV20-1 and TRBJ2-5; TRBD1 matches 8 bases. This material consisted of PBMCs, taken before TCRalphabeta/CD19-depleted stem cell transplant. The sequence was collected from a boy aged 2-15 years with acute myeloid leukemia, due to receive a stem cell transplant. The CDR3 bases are TGCAGTGCTAGAAAGGACAGGGCGCAAGAGACCCAGTACTTC. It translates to CSARKDRAQETQYF.